In its sample, the clone carrying this TCR beta chain was seen a few times. Its antigen is not known. Then a second PCR, running about 6 to 12 cycles, was carried out with a sample-barcoded 5' primer and a J-beta primer mix. Template switching added a 12-random-nucleotide identifier to every cDNA molecule. TCRdb re-called the 5' RACE reads through MiXCR, storing one row per CDR3 protein. The table records hundreds of thousands of distinct CDR3 sequences, 20% to 25% of them present only once. This specimen belongs to a study of blood T cells in healthy people across ages. Study-wide results and limits: What prevented conclusive comparison of naive and antigen-experienced cells was that PBMCs were unsorted.

The CDR3 extends over 19 amino acids. The junction had 15 bases not matched to a gene; V was cut back by 0 bases and J by 2 bases. In germline, CDR1 is MRHNA, CDR2 SNTAGT. The V gene is TRBV6-4, the J gene TRBJ1-1, with 7 bases fitting TRBD1. This sequence was found in a man aged 65 to 79 in good health. Sequenced input: blood. The DNA of the CDR3 is TGTGCCAGCAGTGACTCAGGGCGGAGACAGGGCTACTCTAACACTGAAGCTTTCTTT. Its protein product is CASSDSGRRQGYSNTEAFF.